The subject of this entry is one TCR beta chain. This clone has at least ten counts. The antigen it binds to is not known. No qualities accompany the bases; no much larger clone lies one base away. Other DNA sequences from this sample encode an identical CDR3 as well. The sample is drawn from a study of beta chain features in type 1 diabetes (dated by TCRdb to 2016 to 2018). Describing the broader study: No differences in mean age, gender distribution, total cell number or subset yield were found between patients and healthy donors. Naive and central memory subsets were obtained from all 30 or so donors, but regulatory and stem cell-like memory subsets were isolated from only 8 patients and roughly eight healthy donors. The study compared TCRB repertoires of sorted circulating CD4+ T cell subsets between recently diagnosed type 1 diabetes patients and matched healthy donors. A total of about 110 million sorted cells were examined across all samples, and the number of cells per subset was strongly correlated with RNA yield. Study-wide conclusions, independent of this receptor: Only small numbers of individuals were included in the HLA sub-analyses, which left unresolved whether HLA type had any influence on TCRB rearrangement. Naive, central memory and regulatory TCRB repertoires appeared more similar among patients than among healthy donors. Shorter templates might be favored by PCR, yet because patient and control samples were amplified and corrected together, any such skew would affect both groups equally. Fewer insertions and more nucleotide deletions at VDJ recombination sites were observed in patients with type 1 diabetes, implying thymic rearrangement abnormalities. Because cDNA rather than genomic DNA was sequenced, highly expressing activated cells could have been over-represented, although no difference in activation and CD3 levels was found between groups. In all four CD4+ subsets, TCRB CDR3 length was moderately but significantly shorter in type 1 diabetes patients.

Each donor gave one peripheral blood draw, averaging around 0.11 L, which was collected into heparinised tubes. A BD FACSAria II was used to sort naive, central memory, regulatory and stem cell-like memory CD4+ T cells with a panel that included CD45RO, CCR7, CD25, CD127, CD95 and CD27. All sorted populations exceeded 95% purity. PBMCs were isolated immediately by Lymphoprep density gradient centrifugation and stained directly without culture. To minimize batch effects, samples were stained and sorted in pairs, one healthy donor with one patient per experiment. All of the isolated RNA was reverse transcribed with the High Capacity cDNA Reverse Transcription Kit, so expressed TCRB transcripts were sequenced. Deep immunoSEQ sequencing was performed on naive, central memory and regulatory T cell samples, with an average of around 3.4 million total reads per sample. After sorted cells were lysed in RLT buffer, RNA was extracted with DNase-treated RNeasy Micro or Mini kits, with the choice depending on cell number. To prevent cross-contamination, each cell subset was processed individually, whereas patient and healthy donor samples were processed jointly. TCRB sequences were amplified from cDNA with the immunoSEQ multiplex PCR, producing 87-bp fragments spanning the CDR3 region. The amplicons were sequenced using the Illumina HiSeq platform. Processing in the source paper ran as follows. Synthetic template baselines were used to correct PCR bias computationally, reads within Hamming distance 2 were collapsed together, and singletons that could not be merged were discarded. Reads were aligned to IMGT to assign V, D and J genes, CDR3 length, and insertions or deletions at six rearrangement sites. Clonotype counts were normalized to sorted cell number within each subset before computing true diversity and Gini coefficients with the tcR R package. The overlap coefficient, calculated on TCRB nucleotide sequences, was used to measure repertoire sharing. As a proxy for the pre-selection repertoire, out-of-frame TCRB sequences from naive cells were analyzed. The clones in this table, taken by TCRdb from immuneACCESS, are in-frame only. Not every clone is retained; where verified, under half of the shortfall comes from an unresolved V gene, and the cause of the rest is unknown. V, J and clone size were drawn from that table, and D and trimming were deduced from the DNA. The sample records about 410,000 clones, roughly 13% of which are singletons. About 0.04% of the sample rests with the top ten.

Including the terminal cysteine and phenylalanine, the CDR3 comprises 12 residues. The DNA shown is the 36-base CDR3, in frame from base 1. Reading the germline V gene (reference sequence) gives CDR1 PRHDT and CDR2 FYEKMQ. V and J lose 6 bases and 0 bases, and a span of 4 bases separates them. The sequence is built from TRBV13 and TRBJ2-3; the D segment cannot be called with confidence. The receptor's source is a young man in good health. Material: naive CD4+ T cells from blood. This specimen's cell subset or site label, per the study, means: true naive CD4+ T cells. The CDR3 amino acid sequence is: CASSPSTDTQYF. At the DNA level, the sequence is TGTGCCAGCAGTCCTAGCACAGATACGCAGTATTTT. Where the CDR3 stops, the reference TRBV13 and TRBJ2-3 genes take over; the full variable domain is AAGVIQSPRHLIKEKRETATLKCYPIPRHDTVYWYQQGPGQDPQFLISFYEKMQSDKGSIPDRFSAQQFSDYHSELNMSSLELGDSALYFCASSPSTDTQYFGPGTRLTVL.